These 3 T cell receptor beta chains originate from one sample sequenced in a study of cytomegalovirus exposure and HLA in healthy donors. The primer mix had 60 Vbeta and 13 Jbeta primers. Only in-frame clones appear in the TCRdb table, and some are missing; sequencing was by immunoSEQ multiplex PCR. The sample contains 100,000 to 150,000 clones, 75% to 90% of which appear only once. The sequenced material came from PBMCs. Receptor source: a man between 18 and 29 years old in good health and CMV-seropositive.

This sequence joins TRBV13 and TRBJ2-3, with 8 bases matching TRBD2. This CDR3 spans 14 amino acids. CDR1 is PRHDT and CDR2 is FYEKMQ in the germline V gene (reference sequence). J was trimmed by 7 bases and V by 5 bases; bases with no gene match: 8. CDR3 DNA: TGTGCCAGCAGCCCCCGGGGGGGCGGGAATACGCAGTATTTT. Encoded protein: CASSPRGGGNTQYF.

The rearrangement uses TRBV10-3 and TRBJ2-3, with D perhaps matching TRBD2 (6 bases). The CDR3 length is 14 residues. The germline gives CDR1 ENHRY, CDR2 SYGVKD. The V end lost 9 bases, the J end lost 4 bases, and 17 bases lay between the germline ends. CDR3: CAISRDLPPDTQYF. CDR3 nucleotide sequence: TGTGCCATAAGTCGGGACTTGCCACCAGATACGCAGTATTTT.

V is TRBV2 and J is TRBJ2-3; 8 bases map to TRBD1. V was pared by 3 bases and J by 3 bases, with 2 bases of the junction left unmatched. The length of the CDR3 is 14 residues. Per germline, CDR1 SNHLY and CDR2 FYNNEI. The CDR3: CASSEDRATDTQYF. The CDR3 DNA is TGTGCCAGCAGTGAGGACAGGGCGACAGATACGCAGTATTTT.